This T cell receptor (beta chain) came from a study of shared clonotypes between healthy human individuals (TCRdb year 2020). About the full investigation: The cohort included three men and a couple of women between 18 and 49 years of age. For each donor, CD4 naive and CD4 memory were each run on three plates, CD8 naive on two plates, and CD8 memory on one plate. Between about 0.85 and 9.5 billion PBMCs per donor were obtained by leukapheresis. To increase sequencing depth and limit assay-specific biases, different laboratories used diverse techniques to prepare libraries and sequence TCR repertoires. The study deeply sequenced blood TCR repertoires of five healthy adults to estimate repertoire size and the extent of clonotype sharing between individuals.

TCR CDR3 regions were amplified from genomic DNA by multiplex PCR using the deep immunoSEQ assay. Genomic DNA extracted from each cell subset was distributed evenly over all wells of several immunoSEQ 96-well plates, and each plate served as one replicate. Each replicate PCR for sorted subsets received 200 ng genomic DNA, equal to roughly 33,000 T cell genomes. Purified libraries were measured with a Qubit 3.0 fluorometer, size-checked on a Bioanalyzer 2100, and measured again with the KAPA Library Quantification kit. Every immunoSEQ 96-well plate was sequenced on a separate single-read 150-cycle Illumina NextSeq 550 flow cell. On the study's bioinformatics: Because only junctional sequences without quality scores were contained in the immunoSEQ output, filtering matching that applied to full-length reads could not be performed. Sequences were annotated with PyIR, a Python wrapper for IgBLAST v1.9, using IMGT germline references to assign V/J genes and CDR3. Reads with weak V/J assignments (E-value above 1e-6), missing CDR3, stop codons, out-of-frame junctions, or ambiguous translated residues were removed. A V3J clonotype was defined by an identical inferred V gene, J gene, and CDR3 amino acid sequence. To compute the percentage overlap between repertoires, the number of shared unique clonotypes was divided by the size of the smaller repertoire. RTK rarefaction, the Chao1 estimator, and Recon v2.1 estimates of unobserved clonotypes were used to assess repertoire richness. Generation probabilities were computed with OLGA for all TCRbeta clonotypes obtained by the gDNA method from a few donors. The immuneACCESS repertoire file appears here via TCRdb, limited to in-frame rearrangements. These files lack a portion of the clones; in checked studies, under half of the deficit traces to unresolved V genes, and the cause of the others is not known. From that table come the V and J calls and clone size; the DNA was used to work out D and trimming. The sample profile shows some 2.3 million clones; more than 85% of them were found once. 0.39% of the sample lies in the top ten.

Study-wide findings and limitations: Even with the large sequencing depth, rarefaction of the sorted-subset datasets indicated that sequencing was incomplete. Only blood was sampled, and tissue TCR repertoires likely differ from those in blood. The genetic and exposure-history diversity represented was limited by the small number of donors. Pairwise subsampling led to the expectation that sequencing depth would affect the degree of clonotype sharing among donors. Naive subsets generally had larger estimated clonotype richness than memory subsets did. Sharing across several donors was observed for about 5% of naive CD4, about 4% of naive CD8, 2.3% of memory CD4, and 0.4% of memory CD8 clonotypes. Compared with non-shared clonotypes, the clonotypes found in all four sorted-subset donors had higher generation probabilities.

Healthy HIV-negative adults with no recently reported acute infections or vaccinations were included as donors. Every donor was a Caucasian adult living in Nashville, Tennessee, USA. CD4+ T cells were enriched through magnetic negative selection, after which naive cells were positively selected on CD45RA and the remaining negative fraction served as the memory subset. After blood collection by leukapheresis, PBMCs were isolated using Ficoll-Histopaque density gradient centrifugation and then cryopreserved in the vapor phase of liquid nitrogen. Analytical flow cytometry was used to check the purity and quantity of each magnetically sorted T cell population. From each sorted fraction, genomic DNA was isolated and quantified by UV absorbance on a Nanodrop 2000c. As to this clone: The clone's antigen remains unknown. Base qualities are not at hand, and no much larger clone is one base apart.

V is cut by 2 bases and J by 0 bases, and the space between the germline ends is 15 bases. The germline V gene encodes CDR1 SGHRS and CDR2 YFSETQ. The CDR3 starts with the cysteine, ends with the phenylalanine, and has 18 residues. Of all the DNA, just the CDR3 is kept, 54 bases in frame from base 1. Sample: naive CD4+ T cells from PBMCs. The intended sense of this specimen's cell subset or site label: CD45RA+ positively selected. This TCR came from a man between 18 and 29 years old in good health. Some clones in this sample may be carry-over from other donors' samples. The rearranged chain carries TRBV5-1 and TRBJ2-6; the best D guess is TRBD2, with 5 bases matching. This receptor carries the CDR3 CASSLWGATDSGANVLTF. The DNA is TGCGCCAGCAGCTTATGGGGAGCCACCGACTCTGGGGCCAACGTCCTGACTTTC.